The 26 T cell receptor beta chains in this list originate from one sample, sequenced in a study of cytomegalovirus exposure and HLA in healthy donors. PCR amplification relied on 60 Vbeta primers (plus 13 Jbeta primers). This table comes from immunoSEQ multiplex PCR, and its TCRdb copy is limited to in-frame clones, with some not included. The sample has about 25,000 clones, more than 70% seen once. Specimen: PBMCs. The source is a male donor in good health and CMV-seronegative.

V and J are TRBV1 and TRBJ2-3; the table assigns TRBD1, which was not confirmed against the DNA. TRBV1 is labeled a pseudogene. The CDR3 loop spans 15 amino acids. CDR3 sequence: CTSSQVAQATDTQYF. The CDR3, as DNA: TGCACCAGCAGCCAAGTTGCCCAGGCCACAGATACGCAGTATTTT.

The genes are TRBV2 and TRBJ1-6; 9 bases align to TRBD1. The CDR3 is made up of 15 amino acids. With V trimmed by 6 bases and J by 8 bases, 8 bases remained unmatched. Germline assignment: CDR1 SNHLY and CDR2 FYNNEI. CDR3 sequence (DNA): TGTGCCAGCAGCGGACAGGGGACTCTTTATTCACCCCTCCACTTT. As protein: CASSGQGTLYSPLHF.

The V gene is TRBV28, the J gene TRBJ1-1, with D possibly matching TRBD1 (6 bases). V lost 6 bases to trimming and J lost 3 bases, with 20 bases between them. The CDR3 sequence is 16 residues long. The germline gives CDR1 MDHEN, CDR2 SYDVKM. The CDR3 spells CASRGAEAGEDTEAFF. CDR3 nucleotide sequence: TGTGCCAGCAGGGGGGCTGAAGCAGGCGAGGACACTGAAGCTTTCTTT.

The chain combines TRBV4-3 with TRBJ2-3; TRBD2 agrees at 7 bases. The junction had 13 bases not matched to a gene; V was cut back by 3 bases and J by 4 bases. Per germline, CDR1 LGHNA and CDR2 YSLEER. The CDR3 consists of 17 residues. DNA for the CDR3: TGCGCCAGCAGCCAGGATCTGGGCGGGAGTGGTGCAGATACGCAGTATTTT. Encoded protein: CASSQDLGGSGADTQYF.

V gene TRBV19 combines with J gene TRBJ1-6, with D tentatively TRBD1 (5 bases). V was shortened by 7 bases and J by 8 bases, with 18 bases between the two germline ends. Germline lookup yields CDR1 LNHDA and CDR2 SQIVND (reference sequence). This CDR3 is built from 15 residues. In DNA form, the CDR3 reads TGTGCCAGTATGCCCGGGGGGGGTGTTTATTCACCCCTCCACTTT. It codes for CASMPGGGVYSPLHF.

The V gene is TRBV9, the J gene TRBJ1-2; possibly TRBD1 for D (6 bases). Trimming cost V 1 base and J 8 bases, with 12 bases left between them. Germline lookup yields CDR1 SGDLS and CDR2 YYNGEE. The CDR3 has 13 residues. The CDR3 sequence is CASSVIQGRGYTF. The CDR3 DNA sequence: TGTGCCAGCAGCGTAATACAGGGCAGGGGCTACACCTTC.

This chain uses TRBV18 with TRBJ1-1; no firm D call. Deletions cut 2 bases from V and 2 bases from J, with 6 bases between. Germline CDR1 KGHSH, CDR2 LQKENI. The CDR3 runs 13 residues. In nucleotides, the CDR3 is TGTGCCAGCTCACCAGAAGCAAACACTGAAGCTTTCTTT. It translates to CASSPEANTEAFF.

This clone appeared a few times. The chain links TRBV5-6 to TRBJ1-1; D unclear. Trimming removed 6 bases from V and 6 bases from J, with 15 bases in between. Germline CDR1 is SGHDT and CDR2 is YYEEEE. The CDR3 contains 13 residues. The CDR3 region has the DNA TGTGCCAGCACCCATCTTTGGGAGGCTGAAGCTTTCTTT. It is translated as CASTHLWEAEAFF.

The sample holds one count of this clone. The chain combines TRBV5-1 with TRBJ2-1; 7 positions agree with TRBD1. V was clipped by 4 bases and J by 5 bases; unmatched bases: 3. The CDR3 consists of 13 residues. The germline V gene has CDR1 SGHRS and CDR2 YFSETQ. The CDR3 reads CASSPGQNNEQFF. The DNA of the CDR3 is TGCGCCAGCAGCCCGGGACAGAACAATGAGCAGTTCTTC.

This chain's CDR3 is CASSENRGRSYGYTF. The CDR3 coding sequence is TGTGCCAGCAGTGAAAATAGGGGGCGTAGCTATGGCTACACCTTC. V gene TRBV2 combines with J gene TRBJ1-2, with 7 bases fitting TRBD1. V dropped 2 bases and J dropped 4; count of bases not matched to a gene: 7. The V gene's germline CDR1 is SNHLY and CDR2 FYNNEI. CDR3 size: 15 residues.

The genes are TRBV28 and TRBJ2-7, with 7 positions matching TRBD2. Trimming took 6 bases from V and 2 from J; bases not matched to a gene: 7. From germline, CDR1 is MDHEN and CDR2 SYDVKM. The CDR3 totals 14 residues. The CDR3 loop reads CASSQRDGTYEQYF. The CDR3 DNA sequence: TGTGCCAGCAGCCAGCGGGACGGGACCTACGAGCAGTACTTC.

In DNA, the CDR3 is TGTGCCAGCAGGTCAGGTATTACAGACTATGGCTACACCTTC. Translating it yields CASRSGITDYGYTF. V usage is TRBV28 and J usage is TRBJ1-2; D uncertain. The V and J ends lost 6 bases and 3 bases respectively, with 14 bases between them. The germline V gene encodes CDR1 MDHEN and CDR2 SYDVKM. The CDR3 is made up of 14 amino acids.

The chain links TRBV5-1 to TRBJ1-4, with D unresolved. The CDR3 has 15 amino acids. Germline V gene data show CDR1 as SGHRS and CDR2 as YFSETQ. Between the trimmed V and J ends, which lost 4 bases and 8 bases, there was a span of 18 bases. This chain's CDR3 is CASSLSSNAEEKLFF. The CDR3 region has the DNA TGCGCCAGCAGCCTATCATCGAATGCCGAGGAAAAACTGTTTTTT.

The table lists this clone with a count of one. The chain carries TRBV28 and TRBJ1-1, with 12 bases matching TRBD1. V was clipped by 6 bases and J by 1 base; unmatched bases: 6. Germline V CDR1 and CDR2: MDHEN, SYDVKM. CDR3 length equals 16 residues. CDR3 nucleotides: TGTGCCAGCAGCCGGGACAGGGGGCTGGGGAACACTGAAGCTTTCTTT. Encoded protein: CASSRDRGLGNTEAFF.

The rearrangement joins TRBV18 to TRBJ2-3; D is unresolved. This CDR3 has 13 amino acids. The germline V and J ends were trimmed by 2 bases and 6 bases, with 9 bases remaining between them. Germline-derived CDR1 and CDR2 are KGHSH and LQKENI. CDR3 coding DNA: TGTGCCAGCTCACCAATAAACCGGGATACGCAGTATTTT. Its protein is CASSPINRDTQYF.

Remarks on this clone: Its ends do not fully match the called genes, so a read error is possible. The J gene is TRBJ1-3, the V gene TRBV7-9, with 7 nucleotides matching TRBD1. Germline CDR1 is SEHNR and CDR2 is FQNEAQ (reference sequence). The CDR3 contains 17 residues. CDR3 sequence: CASSIAGTAVSGNTIYF. The CDR3 DNA reads as TGTGCCAGCAGCATAGCCGGGACAGCAGTCTCTGGAAACACCATATATTTT.

The V and J genes are TRBV25-1 and TRBJ2-5; 9 bases align to TRBD1. Judging by the DNA end, TRBJ2-7 fits better; the J call may be wrong. Germline V gives CDR1 MGHDK, CDR2 SYGVNS. The CDR3 loop spans 15 amino acids. The CDR3 sequence: CASSDPGQGVYEQYF. The DNA of the CDR3 is TGTGCCAGCAGTGACCCGGGACAGGGCGTGTACGAGCAGTACTTC.

The chain uses TRBV19 and TRBJ2-7; 8 nucleotides align to TRBD1. V trimming: 11 bases; J trimming: 2 bases; junction bases outside the gene matches: 17. CDR3 size: 16 residues. Germline CDR1 LNHDA, CDR2 SQIVND (reference sequence). The CDR3: CARPPTRGQVTYEQYF. Here the CDR3 DNA reads TGTGCCCGACCCCCAACCCGGGGACAGGTAACCTACGAGCAGTACTTC. The full variable domain, rest sourced from reference TRBV19 and TRBJ2-7, is DGGITQSPKYLFRKEGQNVTLSCEQNLNHDAMYWYRQDPGQGLRLIYYSQIVNDFQKGDIAEGYSVSREKKESFPLTVTSAQKNPTAFYLCARPPTRGQVTYEQYFGPGTRLTVT.

This clone came up a few times. The chain uses TRBV28 and TRBJ2-3; D is possibly TRBD1 (6 bases). The V gene's germline CDR1 is MDHEN and CDR2 SYDVKM. This CDR3 region has 17 residues. The V end was cut by 6 bases, the J end by 0 bases, with 19 bases between. The CDR3 region is CASSRSIQQGSTDTQYF. DNA of the CDR3: TGTGCCAGCAGCCGATCCATACAACAGGGTAGCACAGATACGCAGTATTTT. The whole variable domain, remainder taken from reference TRBV28 and TRBJ2-3, is DVKVTQSSRYLVKRTGEKVFLECVQDMDHENMFWYRQDPGLGLRLIYFSYDVKMKEKGDIPEGYSVSREKKERFSLILESASTNQTSMYLCASSRSIQQGSTDTQYFGPGTRLTVL.

About this clone itself: Mismatch with germline at one junction end may stem from a read error. Here the CDR3 reads CSSSLGQGADGYTF. The DNA of the CDR3 is TGTTCCAGCAGCCTCGGACAGGGGGCGGATGGCTACACCTTC. This rearrangement joins TRBV7-9 to TRBJ1-2, with 11 bases aligning to TRBD1. Germline V gene data show CDR1 as SEHNR and CDR2 as FQNEAQ (reference sequence). This CDR3 comprises 14 residues.

The chain recombines TRBV30 with TRBJ1-1; D perhaps matches TRBD1 (5 bases). Germline CDR1 and CDR2: GTSNPN and SVGIG (reference sequence). Trimming removed 4 bases at V and 3 bases at J, with 12 bases between. This CDR3 spans 13 amino acids. CDR3 amino acids: CAWTGALDTEAFF. Written as DNA, the CDR3 is TGTGCCTGGACTGGGGCCCTCGACACTGAAGCTTTCTTT.

This clone was seen a single time. This rearrangement joins TRBV30 to TRBJ2-3, with 7 bases that match TRBD2. With 0 bases clipped from V and 5 bases from J, the junction kept 8 bases outside the gene matches. The germline V gene encodes CDR1 GTSNPN and CDR2 SVGIG (reference sequence). The CDR3 loop spans 15 amino acids. Written as DNA, the CDR3 is TGTGCCTGGAGTGTAGGCGGGGGTGAGGGAGATACGCAGTATTTT. This translates into CAWSVGGGEGDTQYF.

The chain links TRBV6-1 to TRBJ1-5; possible D gene TRBD1, 6 bases. Per germline, CDR1 MNHNS and CDR2 SASEGT. The CDR3 loop spans 15 amino acids. V was shortened by 0 bases and J by 2 bases, with 8 bases between the two germline ends. The CDR3 sequence is CASSEAPGGNQPQHF. The CDR3 DNA reads as TGTGCCAGCAGTGAAGCCCCAGGGGGCAATCAGCCCCAGCATTTT.

This chain links TRBV11-3 with TRBJ1-1; D unresolved. Germline CDR1 is SGHNT and CDR2 is YENEEA. V lost 5 bases and J 3 bases, leaving 16 bases between the germline ends. This CDR3 comprises 15 residues. The CDR3 is CASSNPSIRDTEAFF. CDR3 DNA sequence: TGTGCCAGCAGCAATCCAAGCATTCGAGACACTGAAGCTTTCTTT.

The rearrangement uses TRBV5-1 and TRBJ2-3, with TRBD2 matching over 12 bases. In germline, CDR1 is SGHRS, CDR2 YFSETQ. Trimming removed 3 bases from V and 3 bases from J; junction bases left unmatched: 2. The CDR3 contains 15 residues. The CDR3 reads CASSSSGGVTDTQYF. The CDR3 nucleotides are TGCGCCAGCAGCTCTAGCGGGGGGGTAACAGATACGCAGTATTTT.

This clone was picked up a small number of times. The CDR3 sequence: CASSWGQFSGNTIYF. The DNA for the CDR3 is TGCGCCAGCAGCTGGGGACAGTTCTCTGGAAACACCATATATTTT. This chain connects TRBV5-1 to TRBJ1-3, with TRBD1 matching 7 bases. This CDR3 is 15 amino acids long. CDR1 is SGHRS, CDR2 YFSETQ, per germline. V trimming: 3 bases; J trimming: 0 bases; junction bases outside the gene matches: 3.